This TCR beta chain was profiled in a study of shared clonotypes between healthy human individuals. Study-wide findings and caveats: Sequencing of the sorted subsets was shown by rarefaction to be incomplete despite large depth.

V lost 6 bases, J lost 1 base, and 7 bases stayed unmatched. CDR3 length equals 15 residues. Germline CDR1 and CDR2: MNHEY and SMNVEV (reference sequence). Libraries were prepared by immunoSEQ multiplex PCR; TCRdb keeps only in-frame clonotypes and omits some of them. Among approximately 500,000 clones, 96% were seen once, and the ten largest hold less than 0.06%. As for this clone: Its antigen is as yet unknown.

Every donor, a Caucasian adult, lived in Nashville, Tennessee. The chain has TRBV27 and TRBJ2-7; 9 bases match TRBD2. This TCR was recovered from a woman aged 25-40 years in good health. Sequenced material: naive CD4+ T cells sorted from blood. Subset described: CD45RA+ positively selected. The CDR3 sequence: CASSSGTSLSYEQYF. The CDR3, as DNA: TGTGCCAGCAGCTCGGGGACTAGCCTATCCTACGAGCAGTACTTC.